This T cell receptor (beta chain) came from a study of cytomegalovirus exposure and HLA in healthy donors. Study outcomes and limitations: A missense variant in DCLRE1C was later tied to TCR beta V- and J-gene trimming. Follow-up analysis seemed to connect common viral pathogens with several of the most significant clusters identified. In an earlier analysis, productive rearrangement rates for most beta V segments clustered near 87% or 30%.

To note about this clone: Its specificity is not known.

Researchers ran the PCR with 60 Vbeta and 13 Jbeta primers. Original processing notes: Unique TCR beta chains totaled some 88 million in a later count, with approximately 11 million of them shared. Clones were read by immunoSEQ multiplex PCR, and TCRdb kept only the in-frame ones, dropping some. V, J and clone size were drawn from that table, and D and trimming were deduced from the DNA. The table shows about 150,000 clones, with 65% to 80% occurring only once. The CDR3 is 14 residues long. V was clipped by 0 bases and J by 7 bases; unmatched bases: 6. CDR1 is GTSNPN, CDR2 SVGIG, per germline (reference sequence).

The receptor was derived from a man between 18 and 29 years old in good health and CMV-seronegative. The chain combines TRBV30 with TRBJ1-5; 7 nucleotides agree with TRBD1. The sequenced sample consisted of PBMCs. DNA for the CDR3: TGTGCCTGGAGTGTCGGACAGGAACTACAGCCCCAGCATTTT. Translating it yields CAWSVGQELQPQHF.